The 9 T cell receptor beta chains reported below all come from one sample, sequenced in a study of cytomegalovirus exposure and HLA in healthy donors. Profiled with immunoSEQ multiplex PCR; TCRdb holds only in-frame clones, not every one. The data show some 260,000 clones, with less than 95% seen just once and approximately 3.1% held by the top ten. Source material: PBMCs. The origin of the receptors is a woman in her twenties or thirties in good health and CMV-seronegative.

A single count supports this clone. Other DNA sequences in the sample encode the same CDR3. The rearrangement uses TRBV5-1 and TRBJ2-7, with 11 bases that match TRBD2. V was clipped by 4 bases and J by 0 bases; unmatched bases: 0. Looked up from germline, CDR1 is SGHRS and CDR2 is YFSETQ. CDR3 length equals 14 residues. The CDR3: CASSTSGGSYEQYF. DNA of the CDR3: TGCGCCAGCAGCACTAGCGGGGGCTCCTACGAGCAGTACTTC. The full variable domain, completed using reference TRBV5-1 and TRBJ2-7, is KAGVTQTPRYLIKTRGQQVTLSCSPISGHRSVSWYQQTPGQGLQFLFEYFSETQRNKGNFPGRFSGRQFSNSRSEMNVSTLELGDSALYLCASSTSGGSYEQYFGPGTRLTVT.

The CDR3, as DNA: TGCGCCAGCAGTGAGTCAATTCAGATAGGAGATCAGCCCCAGCATTTT. This sequence encodes CASSESIQIGDQPQHF. V gene TRBV10-1 combines with J gene TRBJ1-5; D gene unclear. Trimming cost V 0 bases and J 5 bases, with 14 bases left between them. The V gene's germline CDR1 is WNHNN and CDR2 SYGVQD (reference sequence). CDR3 length equals 16 residues.

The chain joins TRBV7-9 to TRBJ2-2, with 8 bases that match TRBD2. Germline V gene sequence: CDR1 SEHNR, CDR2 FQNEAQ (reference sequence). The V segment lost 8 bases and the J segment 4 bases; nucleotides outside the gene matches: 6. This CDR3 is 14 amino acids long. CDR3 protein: CASLAGFITGELFF. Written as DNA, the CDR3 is TGTGCCAGCCTAGCGGGTTTTATCACCGGGGAGCTGTTTTTT.

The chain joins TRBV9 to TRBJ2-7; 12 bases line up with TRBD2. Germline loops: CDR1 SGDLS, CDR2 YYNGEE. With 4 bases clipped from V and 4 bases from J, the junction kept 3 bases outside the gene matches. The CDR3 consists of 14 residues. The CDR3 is CASSPGTSGYEQYF. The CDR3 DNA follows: TGTGCCAGCAGCCCCGGGACTAGCGGGTACGAGCAGTACTTC.

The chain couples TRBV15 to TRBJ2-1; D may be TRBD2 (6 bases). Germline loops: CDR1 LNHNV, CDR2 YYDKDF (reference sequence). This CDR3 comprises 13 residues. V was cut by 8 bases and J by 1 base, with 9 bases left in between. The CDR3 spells CATGRESYNEQFF. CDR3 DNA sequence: TGTGCCACCGGGCGGGAATCCTACAATGAGCAGTTCTTC.

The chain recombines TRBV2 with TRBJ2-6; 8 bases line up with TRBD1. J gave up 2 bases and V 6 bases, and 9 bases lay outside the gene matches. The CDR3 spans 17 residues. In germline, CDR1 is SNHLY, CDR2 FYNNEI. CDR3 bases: TGTGCCAGCAGGCCCAGGACAGGGATCACTGGGGCCAACGTCCTGACTTTC. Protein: CASRPRTGITGANVLTF.

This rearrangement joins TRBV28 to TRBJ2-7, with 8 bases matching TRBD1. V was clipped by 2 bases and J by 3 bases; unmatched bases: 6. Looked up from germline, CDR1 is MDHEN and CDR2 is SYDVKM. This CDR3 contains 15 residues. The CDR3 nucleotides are TGTGCCAGCAGTTTAGTACAGGGGGGCCGCTACGAGCAGTACTTC. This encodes CASSLVQGGRYEQYF.

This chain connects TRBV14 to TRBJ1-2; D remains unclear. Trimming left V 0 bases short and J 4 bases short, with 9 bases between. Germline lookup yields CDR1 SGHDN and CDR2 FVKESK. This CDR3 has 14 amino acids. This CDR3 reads CASSQEPRRYGYTF. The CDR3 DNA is TGTGCCAGCAGCCAAGAGCCCCGCCGCTATGGCTACACCTTC.

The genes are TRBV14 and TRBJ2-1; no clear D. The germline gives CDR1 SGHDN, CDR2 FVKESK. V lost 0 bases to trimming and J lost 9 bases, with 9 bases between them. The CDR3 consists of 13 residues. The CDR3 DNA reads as TGTGCCAGCAGCCAAGATGTAAGGAGTGAGCAGTTCTTC. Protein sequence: CASSQDVRSEQFF.